Below, 23 T cell receptor beta chains from the same sample are listed, as sequenced in a study of vaccination effects on CD4 cells after COVID-19. These receptors have no identified antigens. TCRdb's copy holds only in-frame clones and misses some; the assay was immunoSEQ multiplex PCR. This table has 25,000 to 30,000 clones, 70% to 75% appearing once. Sequencing was preceded by expansion of antigen-specific CD4+ T cells with viral peptide pools in the ViraFEST assay. Having been cultured for less than 12 days, the cells underwent CD4+ T cell isolation. Either the BNT162b2 or mRNA-1273 vaccine was given to participants in two doses. The specimen was CD4+ T cells from PBMCs cultured with HCoV-NL63 spike peptides, collected after COVID-19 vaccination. Source of these receptors: a human donor who received a COVID-19 vaccine.

V and J are TRBV4-2 and TRBJ2-7; 8 positions agree with TRBD2. In germline, CDR1 is LGHNA, CDR2 YNFKEQ. CDR3 length equals 14 residues. Losses at the gene ends were 1 base for V and 7 bases for J; bases not matched to a gene: 6. The CDR3, as DNA: TGTGCCAGCAGCCAAGGACTGTTAGCGGGAGAGCAGTACTTC. Translation: CASSQGLLAGEQYF.

The sample holds a few counts of this clone. The chain has TRBV10-1 and TRBJ2-2; TRBD1 agrees at 8 bases. Trimming took 2 bases from V and 2 from J; bases not matched to a gene: 1. The germline gives CDR1 WNHNN, CDR2 SYGVQD (reference sequence). The CDR3 loop spans 15 amino acids. Here the CDR3 DNA reads TGCGCCAGCAGTGAGGGGACAGGCAACACCGGGGAGCTGTTTTTT. This gives the protein CASSEGTGNTGELFF.

In this sample, this clone turned up once. This chain links TRBV6-5 with TRBJ1-3; D not resolved. V was trimmed by 7 bases and J by 8 bases, leaving 18 bases between them. This CDR3 has 14 residues. The germline CDR1 and CDR2 sequences are MNHEY and SVGAGI. Written as DNA, the CDR3 is TGTGCCAGCATCCCGAAACTGGCAGGTTACACCATATATTTT. Translating it yields CASIPKLAGYTIYF.

The chain employs TRBV6-6 and TRBJ2-5; perhaps TRBD2 as D (6 bases). This CDR3 region has 15 residues. Looked up from germline, CDR1 is MNHNY and CDR2 is SVGAGI (reference sequence). V dropped 4 bases and J dropped 1 base, with 13 bases sitting between them. DNA for the CDR3: TGTGCCAGCAGTTTGGAGGGGCGTTTCCAAGAGACCCAGTACTTC. Its translation is CASSLEGRFQETQYF.

This clone has a handful of counts. The J gene is TRBJ1-1, the V gene TRBV7-2, with 10 bases that match TRBD1. The junction had 9 bases not matched to a gene; V was cut back by 0 bases and J by 8 bases. Per the germline V gene, CDR1 is SGHTA and CDR2 is FQGNSA. There are 16 residues in the CDR3. CDR3 nucleotide sequence: TGTGCCAGCAGCTTAGCCGGGACAGGGGTACGAAGAGAAGCTTTCTTT. Translated: CASSLAGTGVRREAFF.

The chain carries TRBV6-5 and TRBJ2-6, with D possibly being TRBD1 (5 bases). Germline CDR1 reads MNHEY; CDR2 reads SVGAGI. The V end lost 7 bases, the J end lost 0 bases, and 10 bases lay between the germline ends. The CDR3 loop spans 15 amino acids. The DNA of the CDR3 is TGTGCCAGCACCGACAGTTACTCTGGGGCCAACGTCCTGACTTTC. It specifies CASTDSYSGANVLTF.

CDR3 sequence: CASSQDQTYSPLHF. For the CDR3, the DNA is TGTGCCAGCAGCCAAGATCAAACCTATTCACCCCTCCACTTT. V and J are TRBV3-1 (or the pseudogene TRBV3-2) and TRBJ1-6, with no clear D. V lost 0 bases to trimming and J lost 8 bases, with 8 bases between them. Germline V CDR1 and CDR2: LGHDT, YNNKEL (reference sequence). The CDR3 consists of 14 residues.

The chain is built from TRBV2 and TRBJ1-5; D unclear. Germline CDR1 SNHLY, CDR2 FYNNEI. Trimming shortened V by 1 base and J by 2 bases, and 9 bases separated the two germline ends. The CDR3 runs 15 residues. The CDR3 DNA is TGTGCCAGCAGTGAAGAAGGGATCGGCAATCAGCCCCAGCATTTT. Amino acids: CASSEEGIGNQPQHF.

This clone was counted between two and nine times. The CDR3 sequence is CSASGRGQGAWYTEAFF. The CDR3 DNA follows: TGCAGTGCTAGTGGAAGAGGACAGGGGGCGTGGTACACTGAAGCTTTCTTT. The rearrangement uses TRBV20-1 and TRBJ1-1, with 11 bases matching TRBD1. V dropped 3 bases and J dropped 3; count of bases not matched to a gene: 12. The CDR3 totals 17 residues. The germline V gene has CDR1 DFQATT and CDR2 SNEGSKA (reference sequence).

The J gene is TRBJ1-3, the V gene TRBV5-5; 7 bases align to TRBD1. Germline values: CDR1 SGHKS, CDR2 YYEKEE (reference sequence). Trimming at V came to 7 bases and at J to 3 bases, leaving 7 bases not matched to a gene. The CDR3 has 14 residues. The CDR3 reads CASLTGENGNTIYF. DNA for the CDR3: TGTGCCAGCCTAACAGGGGAGAATGGAAACACCATATATTTT.

The V gene is TRBV3-1 (or the pseudogene TRBV3-2), the J gene TRBJ2-4; D is unclear. CDR3 length: 18 amino acids. Trimming removed 0 bases from V and 0 bases from J, with 15 bases in between. The V gene's germline CDR1 is LGHDT and CDR2 YNNKEL (reference sequence). CDR3 residues: CASSQDFGLILAKNIQYF. The CDR3 bases are TGTGCCAGCAGCCAAGATTTCGGGCTCATCCTAGCCAAAAACATTCAGTACTTC.

The chain couples TRBV10-1 to TRBJ1-1; D is unresolved. The CDR3 spans 16 residues. The V gene lost 3 bases and the J gene lost 0 bases, with 14 bases spanning the gap. Looked up from germline, CDR1 is WNHNN and CDR2 is SYGVQD (reference sequence). The CDR3 is CASSDVRFTLNTEAFF. The CDR3 coding sequence is TGCGCCAGCAGTGATGTTCGCTTCACCTTGAACACTGAAGCTTTCTTT.

This chain joins TRBV10-1 and TRBJ2-7, with D unresolved. CDR1 and CDR2 (germline): WNHNN, SYGVQD (reference sequence). There are 12 residues in the CDR3. V shed 6 bases and J shed 0 bases, with 6 bases lying between them. In nucleotides, the CDR3 is TGCGCCAGCAGCTCTTACTCCTACGAGCAGTACTTC. It codes for CASSSYSYEQYF.

The rearrangement links TRBV13 to TRBJ2-7; D might be TRBD1 (6 bases). The germline V gene has CDR1 PRHDT and CDR2 FYEKMQ (reference sequence). Trimming took off 5 bases at V and 5 bases at J, with 13 bases between the two ends. This CDR3 comprises 13 residues. The CDR3 loop reads CASSRTGLHEQYF. Here the CDR3 DNA reads TGTGCCAGCAGCCGAACAGGGTTACACGAGCAGTACTTC.

This chain joins TRBV18 and TRBJ1-2, with D perhaps matching TRBD1 (6 bases). CDR1 is KGHSH, CDR2 LQKENI, per germline. The CDR3 extends over 18 amino acids. The ends were cut back, 1 base at V and 9 bases at J, with 27 bases in the middle. For the CDR3, the DNA is TGTGCCAGCTCACCACGAGCGGAAGGGGGTGGAGGTGGCGTCAGCTACACCTTC. This sequence encodes CASSPRAEGGGGGVSYTF. The full variable domain, in which reference TRBV18 and TRBJ1-2 provide the parts outside the CDR3, is NAGVMQNPRHLVRRRGQEARLRCSPMKGHSHVYWYRQLPEEGLKFMVYLQKENIIDESGMPKERFSAEFPKEGPSILRIQQVVRGDSAAYFCASSPRAEGGGGGVSYTFGSGTRLTVV.

This rearrangement joins TRBV7-8 to TRBJ2-2, with 16 bases that match TRBD2. V trimming: 3 bases; J trimming: 5 bases; junction bases outside the gene matches: 3. Per germline, CDR1 SGHVS and CDR2 FQNEAQ. The CDR3 loop spans 17 amino acids. The CDR3 reads CASSLGLAGGETGELFF. CDR3 coding DNA: TGTGCCAGCAGCTTGGGACTAGCGGGAGGGGAGACCGGGGAGCTGTTTTTT.

In this sample, this clone turned up once. This chain uses TRBV6-2 or TRBV6-3 with TRBJ1-5, with 10 bases identical to TRBD1. Losses at the gene ends were 4 bases for V and 7 bases for J; bases not matched to a gene: 4. This CDR3 has 14 residues. Germline CDR1 MNHEY, CDR2 SVGEGT. The CDR3 bases are TGTGCCAGCAGTTCGACAGGGGGCCGGCAGCCCCAGCATTTT. This encodes CASSSTGGRQPQHF.

The J gene is TRBJ2-7, the V gene TRBV5-1; 7 bases align to TRBD2. The germline V gene has CDR1 SGHRS and CDR2 YFSETQ. The V and J ends lost 0 bases and 6 bases, in that order; junction bases with no gene match: 6. There are 14 residues in the CDR3. The CDR3 loop is CASSLGRERGEQYF. The CDR3 DNA reads TGCGCCAGCAGCTTGGGGCGGGAGAGGGGCGAGCAGTACTTC.

The chain is built from TRBV21-1 and TRBJ2-3; the D segment call TRBD1 is taken from the table without a DNA check. TRBV21-1 is labeled a pseudogene. The CDR3 has 16 residues. Here the CDR3 reads CASYQTFRGPTDTQYF. CDR3 in DNA: TGTGCCAGCTATCAAACTTTCAGGGGGCCGACAGATACGCAGTATTTT.

The CDR3 spells CASRDGLGGTDTQYF. DNA of the CDR3: TGTGCCAGCAGAGACGGATTGGGTGGTACAGATACGCAGTATTTT. The rearrangement links TRBV6-4 to TRBJ2-3; D not certain. In germline, CDR1 is MRHNA, CDR2 SNTAGT. V dropped 6 bases and J dropped 3 bases, with 16 bases sitting between them. This CDR3 has 15 amino acids.

The J gene is TRBJ2-2, the V gene TRBV29-1; no clear D. CDR1 is SQVTM and CDR2 is ANQGSEA in the germline V gene. Trimming took off 3 bases at V and 1 base at J, with 9 bases between the two ends. The CDR3 contains 14 residues. The CDR3 protein is CSVDRERNTGELFF. The CDR3 DNA follows: TGCAGCGTTGATAGGGAAAGGAACACCGGGGAGCTGTTTTTT.

V usage is TRBV10-3 and J usage is TRBJ1-6, with D unclear. CDR3 length: 15 amino acids. The V end was cut by 5 bases, the J end by 8 bases, with 16 bases between. Germline V gene data show CDR1 as ENHRY and CDR2 as SYGVKD. This CDR3 is CAISRTGGGDSPLHF. In DNA form, the CDR3 reads TGTGCCATCAGTCGAACCGGTGGAGGAGATTCACCCCTCCACTTT.

The rearrangement joins TRBV6-5 to TRBJ1-1; D is unclear. The V end was cut by 2 bases, the J end by 2 bases, with 12 bases between. The CDR3 has 15 amino acids. The germline V gene encodes CDR1 MNHEY and CDR2 SVGAGI. CDR3 sequence: CASSYGISPNTEAFF. In nucleotides, the CDR3 is TGTGCCAGCAGTTACGGGATTTCCCCAAACACTGAAGCTTTCTTT.